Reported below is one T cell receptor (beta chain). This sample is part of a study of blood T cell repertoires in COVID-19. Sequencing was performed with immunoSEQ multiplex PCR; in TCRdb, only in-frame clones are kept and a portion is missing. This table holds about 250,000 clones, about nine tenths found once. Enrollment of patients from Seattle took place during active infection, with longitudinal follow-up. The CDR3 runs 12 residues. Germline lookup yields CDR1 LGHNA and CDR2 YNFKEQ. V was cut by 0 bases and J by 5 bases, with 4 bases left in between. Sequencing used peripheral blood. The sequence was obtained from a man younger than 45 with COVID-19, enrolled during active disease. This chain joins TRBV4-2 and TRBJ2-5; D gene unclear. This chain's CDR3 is CASSQDSETQYF. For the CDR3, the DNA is TGTGCCAGCAGCCAAGACTCGGAGACCCAGTACTTC.